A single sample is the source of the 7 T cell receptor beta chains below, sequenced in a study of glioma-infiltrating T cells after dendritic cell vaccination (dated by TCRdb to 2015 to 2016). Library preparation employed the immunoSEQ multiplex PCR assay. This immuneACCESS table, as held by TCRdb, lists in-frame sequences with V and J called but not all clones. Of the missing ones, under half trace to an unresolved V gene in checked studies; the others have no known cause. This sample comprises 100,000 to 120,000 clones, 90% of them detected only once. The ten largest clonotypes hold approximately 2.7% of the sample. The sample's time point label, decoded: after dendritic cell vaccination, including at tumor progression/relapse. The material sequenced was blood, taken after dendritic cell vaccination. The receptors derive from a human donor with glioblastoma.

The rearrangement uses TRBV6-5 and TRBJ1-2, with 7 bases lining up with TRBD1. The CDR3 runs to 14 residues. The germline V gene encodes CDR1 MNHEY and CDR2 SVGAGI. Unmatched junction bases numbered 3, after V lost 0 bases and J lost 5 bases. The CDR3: CASSYSQGGYGYTF. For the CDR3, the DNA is TGTGCCAGCAGTTACTCGCAGGGGGGTTATGGCTACACCTTC.

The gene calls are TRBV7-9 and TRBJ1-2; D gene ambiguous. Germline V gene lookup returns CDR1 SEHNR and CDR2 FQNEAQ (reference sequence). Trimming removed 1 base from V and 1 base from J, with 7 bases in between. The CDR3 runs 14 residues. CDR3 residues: CASSLDRINYGYTF. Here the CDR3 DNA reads TGTGCCAGCAGCTTAGACAGAATTAACTATGGCTACACCTTC.

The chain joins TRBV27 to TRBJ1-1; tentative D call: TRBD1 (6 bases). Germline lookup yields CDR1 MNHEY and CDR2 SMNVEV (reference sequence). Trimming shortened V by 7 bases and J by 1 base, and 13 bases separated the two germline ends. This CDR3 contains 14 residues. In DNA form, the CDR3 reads TGTGCCAGCAATAAGGGACACACGAACACTGAAGCTTTCTTT. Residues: CASNKGHTNTEAFF.

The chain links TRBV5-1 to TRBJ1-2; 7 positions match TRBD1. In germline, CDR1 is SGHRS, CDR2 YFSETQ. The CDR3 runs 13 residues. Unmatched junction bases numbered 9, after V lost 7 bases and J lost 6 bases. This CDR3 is CASSVGGTDGYTF. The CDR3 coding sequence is TGCGCCAGCTCCGTAGGGGGCACGGATGGCTACACCTTC.

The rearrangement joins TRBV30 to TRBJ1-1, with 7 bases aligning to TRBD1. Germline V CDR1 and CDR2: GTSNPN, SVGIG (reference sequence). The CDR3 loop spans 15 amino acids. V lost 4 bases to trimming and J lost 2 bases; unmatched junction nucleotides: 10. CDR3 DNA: TGTGCCTGGACATCGATCGGGACAGCTAACACTGAAGCTTTCTTT. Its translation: CAWTSIGTANTEAFF.

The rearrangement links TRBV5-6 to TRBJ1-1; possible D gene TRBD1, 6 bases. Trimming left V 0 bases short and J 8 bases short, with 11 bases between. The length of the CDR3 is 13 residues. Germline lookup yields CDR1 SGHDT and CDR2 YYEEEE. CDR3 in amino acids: CASSLAGGLEAFF. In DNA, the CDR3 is TGTGCCAGCAGCTTGGCCGGGGGGCTAGAAGCTTTCTTT.

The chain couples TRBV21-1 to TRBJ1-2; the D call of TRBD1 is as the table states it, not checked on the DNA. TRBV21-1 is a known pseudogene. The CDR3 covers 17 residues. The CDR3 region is CASSKDAQGADGYGYTF. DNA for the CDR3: TGTGCCAGCAGCAAAGATGCTCAGGGGGCGGACGGCTATGGCTACACCTTC.